These 30 T cell receptor beta chains came from one sample sequenced in a study of shared clonotypes between healthy human individuals. Sequencing was performed with immunoSEQ multiplex PCR; in TCRdb, only in-frame clones are kept and a portion is missing. The profile shows about 2.3 million clones, around 92% of them singletons. The sample was naive CD4+ T cells from PBMCs. Subset given: CD45RA+ positively selected. All receptors derive from a man aged 18 to 35 in good health. Some clones in this sample may be carry-over from other donors' samples.

The chain combines TRBV9 with TRBJ1-2; the match to TRBD1 covers 8 bases. Germline trimming cut 4 bases from V and 8 bases from J; bases unmatched to any gene: 10. The CDR3 length is 14 residues. Per germline, CDR1 SGDLS and CDR2 YYNGEE. CDR3 sequence reads: CASSPLTGAGGYTF. CDR3 in DNA: TGTGCCAGCAGCCCTCTGACAGGGGCTGGGGGCTACACCTTC.

Details on this clone: This sample includes further DNA sequences coding for the same CDR3. V gene TRBV19 combines with J gene TRBJ1-1; D call uncertain. CDR1 is LNHDA, CDR2 SQIVND, per germline (reference sequence). V lost 6 bases and J 0 bases, leaving 8 bases between the germline ends. The CDR3 runs 13 residues. The chain's CDR3 is CASSSNLNTEAFF. In DNA form, the CDR3 reads TGTGCCAGTAGCTCTAACTTGAACACTGAAGCTTTCTTT.

The rearrangement joins TRBV6-1 to TRBJ1-5, with D perhaps matching TRBD1 (5 bases). This CDR3 contains 15 residues. In germline, CDR1 is MNHNS, CDR2 SASEGT. Trimming pared 8 bases from V and 9 bases from J, leaving 23 bases between. The CDR3 DNA follows: TGTGCCAGCGGTTTGGGAGGGGATACATTGAGGCCCCAGCATTTT. Its translation: CASGLGGDTLRPQHF.

This chain connects TRBV6-8 to TRBJ2-3, with D hard to call. Per germline, CDR1 MNHGY and CDR2 SAAAGT. The CDR3 runs to 15 residues. Trimming took 7 bases from V and 0 from J, leaving 14 bases between them. Written as DNA, the CDR3 is TGTGCCAGCACCGACATTGCTTTAAGCACAGATACGCAGTATTTT. It translates to CASTDIALSTDTQYF.

The chain combines TRBV9 with TRBJ1-5, with D maybe TRBD1 (6 bases). The length of the CDR3 is 14 residues. Trimming left V 2 bases short and J 7 bases short, with 13 bases between. CDR1 and CDR2 from the germline V gene are SGDLS and YYNGEE. The CDR3 DNA reads TGTGCCAGCAGCGTTACAGGGCAGATACAGCCCCAGCATTTT. This codes for CASSVTGQIQPQHF.

The chain combines TRBV19 with TRBJ1-5; D is possibly TRBD1 (5 bases). Between the trimmed V and J ends, which lost 5 bases and 0 bases, there was a span of 23 bases. The CDR3 has 19 amino acids. Germline V gene data show CDR1 as LNHDA and CDR2 as SQIVND (reference sequence). CDR3 amino acids: CASSSRGTGAPYSNQPQHF. DNA of the CDR3: TGTGCCAGTAGTTCTAGAGGGACCGGAGCCCCTTATAGCAATCAGCCCCAGCATTTT.

The rearrangement links TRBV14 to TRBJ2-3; D may be TRBD1 (6 bases). Between the trimmed V and J ends, which lost 7 bases and 4 bases, there was a span of 15 bases. CDR1 and CDR2 (germline): SGHDN, FVKESK. This CDR3 has 14 residues. The CDR3 spells CASNGAGVPDTQYF. In DNA, the CDR3 is TGTGCCAGCAATGGCGCAGGGGTTCCAGATACGCAGTATTTT.

This chain joins TRBV7-2 and TRBJ2-7; 9 nucleotides match TRBD2. V was pared by 4 bases and J by 4 bases, with 17 bases of the junction left unmatched. Germline-derived CDR1 and CDR2 are SGHTA and FQGNSA. The CDR3 is 18 residues long. CDR3 region: CASSSRHSGTSMGYEQYF. The DNA of the CDR3 is TGTGCCAGCAGCTCGCGGCACTCCGGGACTAGCATGGGATACGAGCAGTACTTC.

The chain employs TRBV6-1 and TRBJ2-7; weak D call: TRBD1 (5 bases). The V gene lost 5 bases and the J gene lost 5 bases, with 7 bases spanning the gap. The germline V gene encodes CDR1 MNHNS and CDR2 SASEGT. The CDR3 is made up of 11 amino acids. CDR3 bases: TGTGCCAGCAGTTACAGGAACGAGCAGTACTTC. Translation gives CASSYRNEQYF.

J is TRBJ2-2 and V is TRBV9; a possible D gene is TRBD2 (6 bases). Trimming pared 3 bases from V and 6 bases from J, leaving 15 bases between. CDR1 is SGDLS and CDR2 is YYNGEE in the germline V gene. The CDR3 spans 15 residues. The CDR3 is CASSATTRSPGELFF. The DNA of the CDR3 is TGTGCCAGCAGCGCGACGACTAGGTCCCCCGGGGAGCTGTTTTTT.

The J gene is TRBJ2-5, the V gene TRBV5-1, with 7 positions matching TRBD1. The V gene's germline CDR1 is SGHRS and CDR2 YFSETQ. CDR3 size: 16 residues. V lost 1 base and J lost 1; bases outside the gene matches: 7. The CDR3 DNA reads as TGCGCCAGCAGCTTGCCCAGACAGGGTGTCCAAGAGACCCAGTACTTC. It yields the protein CASSLPRQGVQETQYF.

The genes are TRBV9 and TRBJ1-3; perhaps TRBD1 as D (6 bases). V was pared by 4 bases and J by 0 bases, with 8 bases between. Germline lookup yields CDR1 SGDLS and CDR2 YYNGEE. The CDR3 runs to 14 residues. This CDR3 is CASSLQGSGNTIYF. DNA for the CDR3: TGTGCCAGCAGCCTACAGGGCTCTGGAAACACCATATATTTT.

The chain uses TRBV5-1 and TRBJ2-7; TRBD2 aligns across 14 bases. This CDR3 region has 16 residues. CDR1 and CDR2 from the germline V gene are SGHRS and YFSETQ. Trimming took 4 bases from V and 2 from J; bases not matched to a gene: 5. CDR3 in DNA: TGCGCCAGCAGCCAGCAGGGACTAGCGGGAGCCTACGAGCAGTACTTC. This codes for CASSQQGLAGAYEQYF.

This chain joins TRBV18 and TRBJ1-1; D is uncertain. There are 15 residues in the CDR3. Trimming left V 3 bases short and J 3 bases short, with 14 bases between. Germline V CDR1 and CDR2: KGHSH, LQKENI. In DNA, the CDR3 is TGTGCCAGCTCACCTAACGACCCGGGGTACACTGAAGCTTTCTTT. Its protein product is CASSPNDPGYTEAFF.

In regard to this clone: The junction departs from germline at one end; a sequencing error may be responsible. V is TRBV4-1 and J is TRBJ2-7, with 12 bases that match TRBD2. CDR1 MGHRA and CDR2 YSYEKL come from the germline V gene. This CDR3 comprises 16 residues. The CDR3 sequence is CASSQDTRELAGGQGF. Here the CDR3 DNA reads TGCGCCAGCAGCCAAGATACCAGGGAACTAGCGGGAGGCCAGGGGTTC.

The J gene is TRBJ2-3, the V gene TRBV6-6; 9 positions agree with TRBD2. Trimming removed 7 bases from V and 2 bases from J; junction bases left unmatched: 10. The CDR3 totals 16 residues. Germline V gene sequence: CDR1 MNHNY, CDR2 SVGAGI (reference sequence). The CDR3 here is CASTEQTSGFTDTQYF. The CDR3 nucleotides are TGTGCCAGCACCGAACAGACTAGCGGATTCACAGATACGCAGTATTTT.

The chain joins TRBV9 to TRBJ2-1; TRBD1 aligns across 9 bases. CDR3 length equals 16 residues. The ends lost 3 bases at V and 2 bases at J; junction bases unmatched: 6. The germline V gene has CDR1 SGDLS and CDR2 YYNGEE. The DNA of the CDR3 is TGTGCCAGCAGCGCCCCGGGACAGGGTCCCTACAATGAGCAGTTCTTC. It is translated as CASSAPGQGPYNEQFF. Full variable domain (rest looked up from reference TRBV9 and TRBJ2-1): DSGVTQTPKHLITATGQRVTLRCSPRSGDLSVYWYQQSLDQGLQFLIQYYNGEERAKGNILERFSAQQFPDLHSELNLSSLELGDSALYFCASSAPGQGPYNEQFFGPGTRLTVL.

This rearrangement joins TRBV19 to TRBJ1-5; D may be TRBD1 (5 bases). The CDR3 loop spans 15 amino acids. Trimming took 6 bases from V and 6 from J, leaving 18 bases between them. Germline V gene data show CDR1 as LNHDA and CDR2 as SQIVND (reference sequence). The CDR3 coding sequence is TGTGCCAGTAGACTCCGGGACCCGAGGGGTCAGCCCCAGCATTTT. Translated: CASRLRDPRGQPQHF.

The chain recombines TRBV6-6 with TRBJ2-7; D uncertain. From germline, CDR1 is MNHNY and CDR2 SVGAGI (reference sequence). This CDR3 has 15 amino acids. V lost 7 bases to trimming and J lost 2 bases, with 18 bases between them. CDR3 in DNA: TGTGCCAGCACATCCTTAGGACCGTCGGCCTACGAGCAGTACTTC. The encoded protein is CASTSLGPSAYEQYF.

This chain connects TRBV27 to TRBJ2-3; 10 bases agree with TRBD1. This CDR3 contains 19 residues. Germline V gene sequence: CDR1 MNHEY, CDR2 SMNVEV (reference sequence). Trimming at V came to 5 bases and at J to 3 bases, leaving 17 bases not matched to a gene. CDR3 nucleotides: TGTGCCAGCAGTACGAACCCCCCCCGACAGGGGGCGCGGACAGATACGCAGTATTTT. This codes for CASSTNPPRQGARTDTQYF.

The chain employs TRBV28 and TRBJ1-1, with D uncertain. The V end lost 8 bases, the J end lost 3 bases, and 10 bases lay between the germline ends. This CDR3 comprises 12 residues. Germline loops: CDR1 MDHEN, CDR2 SYDVKM. The CDR3 bases are TGTGCCAGCCCCCCGGAGGACACTGAAGCTTTCTTT. Its protein is CASPPEDTEAFF.

CDR3 sequence (DNA): TGTGCCAGCTCACGCGGCACCAGGGTCACCGGGGAGCTGTTTTTT. This gives the protein CASSRGTRVTGELFF. The rearrangement links TRBV18 to TRBJ2-2; tentative D call: TRBD1 (5 bases). This CDR3 region has 15 residues. V lost 4 bases, J lost 4 bases, and 13 bases lay in between. CDR1 and CDR2 from the germline V gene are KGHSH and LQKENI.

The rearrangement uses TRBV27 and TRBJ2-1, with 12 bases that match TRBD2. The CDR3 consists of 16 residues. Germline V lookup: CDR1 MNHEY, CDR2 SMNVEV (reference sequence). V shed 5 bases and J 2 bases; nucleotides not matched to a gene: 4. CDR3 region: CASSELAGGPYNEQFF. DNA of the CDR3: TGTGCCAGCAGTGAACTAGCGGGGGGCCCCTACAATGAGCAGTTCTTC.

The rearrangement uses TRBV30 and TRBJ2-7, with a tentative D call TRBD2 (6 bases). The CDR3 runs to 15 residues. V lost 0 bases and J 2 bases, leaving 14 bases between the germline ends. Germline V gene sequence: CDR1 GTSNPN, CDR2 SVGIG (reference sequence). CDR3 region: CAWSVRPSAAYEQYF. In DNA, the CDR3 is TGTGCCTGGAGTGTACGACCTAGCGCTGCCTACGAGCAGTACTTC.

This chain links TRBV4-2 with TRBJ2-1; TRBD2 agrees at 12 bases. Germline V CDR1 and CDR2: LGHNA, YNFKEQ. The V gene end was trimmed by 2 bases and the J gene end by 4 bases; junction bases not matched to a gene: 15. The CDR3 has 20 residues. The CDR3 protein is CASSQKPNLGLAGTYNEQFF. In DNA, the CDR3 is TGTGCCAGCAGCCAAAAACCGAACCTCGGACTAGCGGGAACTTACAATGAGCAGTTCTTC.

The V call is TRBV6-5, the J call TRBJ1-4, with 7 bases identical to TRBD1. Germline trimming cut 2 bases from V and 10 bases from J; bases unmatched to any gene: 7. The V gene's germline CDR1 is MNHEY and CDR2 SVGAGI. The CDR3 spans 14 residues. The CDR3 here is CASSYGQGVRKLFF. CDR3 in DNA: TGTGCCAGCAGTTACGGGCAGGGGGTTCGAAAACTGTTTTTT.

The V call is TRBV29-1, the J call TRBJ1-1; unclear D gene. The CDR3 consists of 13 residues. Trimming cost V 5 bases and J 3 bases, with 13 bases left between them. Germline V CDR1 and CDR2: SQVTM, ANQGSEA. The CDR3 DNA follows: TGCAGCGTTCGGGAGGGAAGGGACACTGAAGCTTTCTTT. This translates into CSVREGRDTEAFF.

This clone showed up just once. J is TRBJ1-3 and V is TRBV21-1. TRBV21-1 constitutes a pseudogene. CDR3 size: 12 residues. Written as DNA, the CDR3 is TGTGCCAGCAGCAACTCTGGAAACACCATATATTTT. Protein: CASSNSGNTIYF.

The chain recombines TRBV7-2 with TRBJ1-6, with a weak D call TRBD1 (6 bases). Deletions cut 1 base from V and 10 bases from J, with 17 bases between. This CDR3 spans 16 amino acids. Germline lookup yields CDR1 SGHTA and CDR2 FQGNSA. In DNA form, the CDR3 reads TGTGCCAGCAGCTTAGTAGGATCAGGGGTGGAATCACCCCTCCACTTT. This encodes CASSLVGSGVESPLHF.

The chain couples TRBV18 to TRBJ1-1; TRBD1 is a possible D gene (5 bases). CDR1 is KGHSH, CDR2 LQKENI, per germline. The V and J ends lost 5 bases and 0 bases respectively, with 16 bases between them. This CDR3 comprises 16 residues. The CDR3 DNA is TGTGCCAGCTCATCCCGACAGAGGAGCATGAACACTGAAGCTTTCTTT. This translates into CASSSRQRSMNTEAFF.